This record covers a single TCR beta chain. Its matching antigen is unknown. This entry comes from a study of cytomegalovirus exposure and HLA in healthy donors. Broader study findings: Some 150 TCR beta chains were listed as cytomegalovirus-associated.

The CDR3 loop spans 17 amino acids. Germline V gives CDR1 LGHNA, CDR2 YNFKEQ. The ends lost 0 bases at V and 5 bases at J; junction bases unmatched: 6. The table came from immunoSEQ multiplex PCR; TCRdb's copy has only in-frame clones and leaves some out. The sample includes around 120,000 clones, 86% of them seen just once. The donors were members of the 120-subject validation cohort (separate from the approximately 670-subject first cohort). The sequence came from a man aged 18 to 30 in good health and CMV-seronegative. Sequenced input: PBMCs. The gene calls are TRBV4-2 and TRBJ2-1; TRBD1 matches at 11 bases. This CDR3 is CASSQDPDRGLDNEQFF. The CDR3, as DNA: TGTGCCAGCAGCCAAGATCCGGACAGGGGGCTCGACAATGAGCAGTTCTTC.